This T cell receptor (beta chain) originates from a study of shared clonotypes between healthy human individuals (dated by TCRdb to about 2020). General notes on the study: The cohort comprised two women and a few men aged 18 to 49 years. Per donor, three plates each were used for CD4 naive and CD4 memory, two for CD8 naive, and one for CD8 memory. To estimate repertoire size and how much clonotype sharing occurs between individuals, the study deeply sequenced the blood TCR repertoires of about five healthy adults. To increase sequencing depth and limit assay-specific biases, different laboratories used diverse techniques to prepare libraries and sequence TCR repertoires. Per donor, leukapheresis produced somewhere between about 0.94 and 9.5 billion PBMCs. The full study reports these points: Compared with non-shared clonotypes, the clonotypes found in all four sorted-subset donors had higher generation probabilities. Based on pairwise subsampling, the degree of clonotype sharing among donors was expected to be affected by sequencing depth. Sampling was restricted to blood, and TCR repertoires in tissue are likely to differ from TCR repertoires in blood. Larger estimated clonotype richness was generally found for naive subsets than for memory subsets. About 5% of naive CD4, around 4% of naive CD8, 2.3% of memory CD4, and 0.4% of memory CD8 clonotypes were shared across a few donors. Because the study included only a small number of donors, the genetic and exposure-history diversity represented was limited. Incomplete sequencing was indicated by rarefaction of sorted-subset datasets, despite the large sequencing depth.

Turning to this clone: What antigen it recognizes has not been identified. Within one base of it there is no much larger clone, and no base qualities were kept.

Using the deep immunoSEQ assay, multiplex PCR amplified TCR CDR3 regions from genomic DNA. Extracted genomic DNA from each cell subset was spread evenly across all wells of several immunoSEQ 96-well plates, with each plate serving as a replicate. For sorted subsets, each replicate PCR was loaded with about 0.2 ug genomic DNA, equivalent to approximately 27,000 T cell genomes. Purified libraries were quantified with a Qubit 3.0 fluorometer, sized on a Bioanalyzer 2100, and re-quantified with the KAPA Library Quantification kit. Every immunoSEQ 96-well plate was sequenced on a dedicated single-read 150-cycle Illumina NextSeq 550 flow cell. On the study's bioinformatics: The immunoSEQ output contained only junctional sequences without quality scores, so filtering could not match that applied to full-length reads. To assign V/J genes and CDR3, sequences were annotated against IMGT germline references using PyIR, a Python wrapper for IgBLAST v1.9. Reads were removed for weak V/J assignments (E-value above 1e-6), missing CDR3, stop codons, out-of-frame junctions, or ambiguous translated residues. V3J clonotypes were defined by identical inferred V gene, J gene, and CDR3 amino acid sequence. To compute the percentage overlap between repertoires, the number of shared unique clonotypes was divided by the size of the smaller repertoire. Three approaches were used to assess repertoire richness: RTK rarefaction, the Chao1 estimator, and Recon v2.1 estimates of unobserved clonotypes. Generation probabilities were computed with OLGA for all TCRbeta clonotypes obtained by the gDNA method from several donors. The immuneACCESS repertoire file appears here via TCRdb, limited to in-frame rearrangements. These files lack a portion of the clones; in checked studies, under half of the deficit traces to unresolved V genes, and the cause of the others is not known. The DNA gave D and trimming, while V, J and clone size come from that table. For this sample the table gives about a million clones, of which 65% to 75% were detected only once. The ten largest clones add up to approximately 1.5% of the sample.

The donors were healthy, HIV-negative adults who had no recently reported acute infections or vaccinations. Every donor was a Caucasian adult residing in Nashville, Tennessee, USA. CD4+ T cells were enriched through magnetic negative selection, after which naive cells were positively selected on CD45RA and the remaining negative fraction served as the memory subset. Blood was obtained by leukapheresis, after which PBMCs were separated by Ficoll-Histopaque density gradient centrifugation and cryopreserved in liquid nitrogen vapor phase. Analytical flow cytometry was used to check the purity and quantity of each magnetically sorted T cell population. From each sorted fraction, genomic DNA was isolated and quantified by UV absorbance on a Nanodrop 2000c. Trimming leaves V shorter by 4 bases and J shorter by 4 bases, with the junction holding 3 bases beyond the gene matches. From a lookup of the germline V gene, CDR1 and CDR2 are SGHRS and YFSETQ. Including the terminal cysteine and phenylalanine, the CDR3 comprises 14 residues. Just CDR3 DNA is preserved here, 42 bases in frame from base 1.

Recombination linked TRBV5-1 to TRBJ2-2, and TRBD2 aligns with 8 junction nucleotides. The source is a man aged 18 to 29 in good health. Sequenced input: memory CD4+ T cells sorted from blood. The cell subset or site label, as the study defines it: CD45RA-negative fraction. The DNA sequence is TGCGCCAGCAGCCGGGAGGGCCTCACCGGGGAGCTGTTTTTT. Protein translation: CASSREGLTGELFF.